This T cell receptor (beta chain) was identified in a study of cytomegalovirus exposure and HLA in healthy donors. Study-wide results and caveats: Earlier findings revealed that most TCR beta V segments proved productive either about 87% or about 30% of the time.

To note about this clone: Antigen unknown.

A multiplex PCR was run with 60 Vbeta primers and 13 Jbeta primers. The authors' processing: In a later analysis, some 80 million unique TCR beta chains included roughly 11 million shared by two or more donors. Sequencing was performed with immunoSEQ multiplex PCR; in TCRdb, only in-frame clones are kept and a portion is missing. The D gene and trimming were derived from the DNA, and the V and J assignments and clone size from that table. The sample contains approximately 220,000 clones, around 80% of which appear only once. The CDR3 sequence is 13 residues long. The V gene is TRBV6-7, the J gene TRBJ2-5; no firm D call. The end of the DNA fits TRBJ2-7 better, so the J call may be wrong. TRBV6-7 falls under the ORF class, with uncertain function. Sequenced input: PBMCs. The TCR comes from a man aged 40-49 years in good health and CMV-seronegative. The CDR3 loop reads CASTPIRLGEQYF. DNA of the CDR3: TGTGCCAGCACCCCGATACGGCTGGGCGAGCAGTACTTC.